This T cell receptor (beta chain) is from a study of T cell changes during pregnancy in multiple sclerosis. TCRdb keeps only in-frame clones here, not all; method: immunoSEQ multiplex PCR. The repertoire holds some 94,000 clones, with roughly 90% as singletons. This CDR3 is built from 12 residues. Germline V gene sequence: CDR1 KGHSH, CDR2 LQKENI. The V and J ends lost 1 base and 9 bases respectively, with 9 bases between them. The V and J genes are TRBV18 and TRBJ1-2; weak D call: TRBD1 (5 bases). The starting material was peripheral blood, obtained in the first trimester of pregnancy. This sequence was found in a female donor in good health, enrolled as a control in a pregnancy study. CDR3 nucleotide sequence: TGTGCCAGCTCACCACAACAGGAAAGCTACACCTTC. Its translation is CASSPQQESYTF.